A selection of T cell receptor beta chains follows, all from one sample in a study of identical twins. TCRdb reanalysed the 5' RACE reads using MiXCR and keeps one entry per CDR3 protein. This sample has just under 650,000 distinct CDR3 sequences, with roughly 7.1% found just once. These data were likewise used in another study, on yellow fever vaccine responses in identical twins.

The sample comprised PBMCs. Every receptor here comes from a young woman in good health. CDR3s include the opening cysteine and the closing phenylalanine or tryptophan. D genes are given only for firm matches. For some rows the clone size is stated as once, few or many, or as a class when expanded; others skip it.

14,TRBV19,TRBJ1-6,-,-,TGTGCCAGTAGTATTTACAGGGATGATTCACCCCTCCACTTT,CASSIYRDDSPLHF
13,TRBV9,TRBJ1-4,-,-,TGTGCCAGCTCAAAGGGAACTAATGAAAAACTGTTTTTT,CASSKGTNEKLFF
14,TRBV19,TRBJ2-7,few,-,TGTGCCAGTAGTCCTCGGGACAAACACTACGAGCAGTACTTC,CASSPRDKHYEQYF
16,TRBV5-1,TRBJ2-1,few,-,TGCGCCAGCAGCGGCTTAGCGGTCGAAGACTACAATGAGCAGTTCTTC,CASSGLAVEDYNEQFF
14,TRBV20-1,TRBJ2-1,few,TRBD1,TGCAGTGCTACTACAGGGGCGACTTACAATGAGCAGTTCTTC,CSATTGATYNEQFF
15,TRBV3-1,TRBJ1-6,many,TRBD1,TGTGCCAGCAGCCCTCCGGGACAGGGCGGTTCACCCCTCCACTTT,CASSPPGQGGSPLHF
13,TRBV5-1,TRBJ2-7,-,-,TGCGCCAGCACGCGGCGCTGGGGCCACGAGCAGTACTTC,CASTRRWGHEQYF
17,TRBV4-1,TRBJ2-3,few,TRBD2,TGCGCCAGCAGCCAAGATCGTTCTAGCGGATACACAGATACGCAGTATTTT,CASSQDRSSGYTDTQYF
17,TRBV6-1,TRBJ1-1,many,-,TGTGCCAGCAGTCCTAGGGGCGGGCTACTGAGCAACACTGAAGCTTTCTTT,CASSPRGGLLSNTEAFF
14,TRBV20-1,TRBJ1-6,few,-,TGCAGTGCTAGAGATTCAGGGTTCTCTTCACCCCTCCACTTT,CSARDSGFSSPLHF
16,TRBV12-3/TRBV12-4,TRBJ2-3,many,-,TGTGCCAGCAGTTCTTGGGAAAACATTGGCACAGATACGCAGTATTTT,CASSSWENIGTDTQYF
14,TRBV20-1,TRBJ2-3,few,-,TGCAGTGCTAGAGTAACTAGCTTCACAGATACGCAGTATTTT,CSARVTSFTDTQYF
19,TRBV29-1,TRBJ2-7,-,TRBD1,TGCAGCGTTGTACCCGGGTGGGACAGGGCGAATTTTTCTCTCTACGAGCAGTACTTC,CSVVPGWDRANFSLYEQYF
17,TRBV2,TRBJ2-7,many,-,TGTGCCAGCACCCCCCCTTGGATCCCCCAAGGGTCCTACGAGCAGTACTTC,CASTPPWIPQGSYEQYF
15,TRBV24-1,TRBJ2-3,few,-,TGTGCCACCAGTGGAGGGATTCCTAGCACAGATACGCAGTATTTT,CATSGGIPSTDTQYF
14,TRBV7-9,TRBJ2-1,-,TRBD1,TGTGCCAGCAGCACCCGGGACAGGGGCGATGAGCAGTTCTTC,CASSTRDRGDEQFF